The 2 T cell receptor beta chains presented below share a single source sample, sequenced in a study of spatial heterogeneity in lung cancer. General study results and limits: Mutation counts in tumors were tracked by counts of expanded intratumoral alpha and beta TCRs.

Time point here: sample taken at primary tumor resection. A single record per CDR3 protein comes from TCRdb applying MiXCR to the 5' RACE reads. The sample lists 10,000 to 15,000 distinct CDR3 sequences, 4% to 6% seen once, with around 33% in the top ten. These TCRs' antigens remain unknown. This specimen was lung tumor tissue, taken at surgery. The receptors were sampled from a male donor with early-stage non-small cell lung cancer.

This chain connects TRBV14 to TRBJ2-3; 7 nucleotides line up with TRBD2. The CDR3 has 16 amino acids. With V trimmed by 3 bases and J by 2 bases, 8 bases remained unmatched. Germline CDR1 and CDR2: SGHDN and FVKESK. The CDR3 sequence: CASSHSAGDPTDTQYF. The CDR3 nucleotides read TGTGCCAGCAGCCATTCCGCGGGGGACCCCACAGATACGCAGTATTTT.

This clonotype was recorded at least ten times. CDR3: CASIPPGQGSGANVLTF. In DNA, the CDR3 is TGTGCCAGCATACCACCGGGACAGGGTTCTGGGGCCAACGTCCTGACTTTC. The chain couples TRBV27 to TRBJ2-6, with TRBD1 identical over 9 bases. CDR1 and CDR2 from the germline V gene are MNHEY and SMNVEV (reference sequence). The V segment lost 7 bases and the J segment 1 base; nucleotides outside the gene matches: 8. The CDR3 extends over 17 amino acids. Drawing the rest from reference TRBV27 and TRBJ2-6, the complete variable domain is EAQVTQNPRYLITVTGKKLTVTCSQNMNHEYMSWYRQDPGLGLRQIYYSMNVEVTDKGDVPEGYKVSRKEKRNFPLILESPSPNQTSLYFCASIPPGQGSGANVLTFGAGSRLTVL.